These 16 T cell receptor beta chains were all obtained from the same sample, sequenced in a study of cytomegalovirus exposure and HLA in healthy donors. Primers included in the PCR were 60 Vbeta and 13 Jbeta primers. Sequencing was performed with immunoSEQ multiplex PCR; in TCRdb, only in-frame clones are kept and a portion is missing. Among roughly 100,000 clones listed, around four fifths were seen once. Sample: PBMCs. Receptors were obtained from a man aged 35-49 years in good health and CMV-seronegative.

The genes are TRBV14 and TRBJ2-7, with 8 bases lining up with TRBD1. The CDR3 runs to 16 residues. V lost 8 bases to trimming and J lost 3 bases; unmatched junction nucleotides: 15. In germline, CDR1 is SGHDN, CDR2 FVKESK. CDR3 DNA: TGTGCCAGCCCCTATTCTTTCGGGGACAGGATCTACGAGCAGTACTTC. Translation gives CASPYSFGDRIYEQYF. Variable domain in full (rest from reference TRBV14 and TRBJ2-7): EAGVTQFPSHSVIEKGQTVTLRCDPISGHDNLYWYRRVMGKEIKFLLHFVKESKQDESGMPNNRFLAERTGGTYSTLKVQPAELEDSGVYFCASPYSFGDRIYEQYFGPGTRLTVT.

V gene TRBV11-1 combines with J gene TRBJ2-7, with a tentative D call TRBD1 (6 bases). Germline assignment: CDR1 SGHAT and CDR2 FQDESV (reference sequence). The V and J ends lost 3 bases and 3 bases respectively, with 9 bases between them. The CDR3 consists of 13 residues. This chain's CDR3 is CASSLNRDYEQYF. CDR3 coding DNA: TGTGCCAGCAGCTTGAACAGGGACTACGAGCAGTACTTC. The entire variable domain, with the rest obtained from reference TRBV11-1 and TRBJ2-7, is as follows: EAEVAQSPRYKITEKSQAVAFWCDPISGHATLYWYRQILGQGPELLVQFQDESVVDDSQLPKDRFSAERLKGVDSTLKIQPAELGDSAMYLCASSLNRDYEQYFGPGTRLTVT.

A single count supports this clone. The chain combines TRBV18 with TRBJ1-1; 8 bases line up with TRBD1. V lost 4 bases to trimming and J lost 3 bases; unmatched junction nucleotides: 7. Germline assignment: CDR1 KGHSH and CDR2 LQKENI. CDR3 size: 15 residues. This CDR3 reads CASSRRGQGDTEAFF. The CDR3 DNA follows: TGTGCCAGCTCACGCAGAGGACAGGGTGACACTGAAGCTTTCTTT.

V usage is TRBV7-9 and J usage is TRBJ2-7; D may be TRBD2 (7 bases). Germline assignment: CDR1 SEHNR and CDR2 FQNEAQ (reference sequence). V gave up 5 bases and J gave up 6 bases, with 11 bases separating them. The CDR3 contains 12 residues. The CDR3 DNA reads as TGTGCCAGCAGCCCCGGGGGGCCCGAGCAGTACTTC. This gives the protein CASSPGGPEQYF.

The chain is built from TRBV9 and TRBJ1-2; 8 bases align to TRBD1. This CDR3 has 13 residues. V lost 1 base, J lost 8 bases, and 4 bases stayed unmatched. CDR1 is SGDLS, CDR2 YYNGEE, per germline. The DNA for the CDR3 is TGTGCCAGCAGCGTACAGGGGGCGGGCGGCTACACCTTC. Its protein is CASSVQGAGGYTF.

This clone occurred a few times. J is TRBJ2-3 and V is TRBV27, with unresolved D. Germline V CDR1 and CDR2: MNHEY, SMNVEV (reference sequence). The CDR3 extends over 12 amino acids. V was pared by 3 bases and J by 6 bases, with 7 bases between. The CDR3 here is CASSFGLDTQYF. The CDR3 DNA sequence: TGTGCCAGCAGTTTCGGTTTGGATACGCAGTATTTT.

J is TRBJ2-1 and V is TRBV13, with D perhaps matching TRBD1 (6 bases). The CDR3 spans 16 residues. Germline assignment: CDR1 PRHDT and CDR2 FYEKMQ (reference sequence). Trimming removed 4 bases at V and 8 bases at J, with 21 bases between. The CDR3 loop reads CASSSLPNTNRDEQFF. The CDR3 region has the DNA TGTGCCAGCAGCTCCCTACCCAACACGAACAGGGATGAGCAGTTCTTC.

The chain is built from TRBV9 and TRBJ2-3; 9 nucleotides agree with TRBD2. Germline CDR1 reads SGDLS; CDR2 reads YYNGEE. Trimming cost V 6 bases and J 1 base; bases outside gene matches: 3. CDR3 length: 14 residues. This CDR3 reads CASTLAGRTDTQYF. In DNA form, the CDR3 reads TGTGCCAGCACCCTAGCGGGGCGCACAGATACGCAGTATTTT.

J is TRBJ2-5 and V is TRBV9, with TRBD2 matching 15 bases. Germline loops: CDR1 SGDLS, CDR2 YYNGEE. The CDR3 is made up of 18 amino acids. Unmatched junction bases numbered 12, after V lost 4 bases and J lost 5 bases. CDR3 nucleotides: TGTGCCAGCAGCCCGGGGACTAGCGGGGGGTTGGTAGGGGAGACCCAGTACTTC. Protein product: CASSPGTSGGLVGETQYF.

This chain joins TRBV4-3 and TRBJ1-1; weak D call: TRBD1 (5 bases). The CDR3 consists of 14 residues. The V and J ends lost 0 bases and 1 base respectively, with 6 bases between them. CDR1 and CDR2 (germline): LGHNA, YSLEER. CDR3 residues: CASSQDGGNTEAFF. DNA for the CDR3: TGCGCCAGCAGCCAAGACGGGGGGAACACTGAAGCTTTCTTT.

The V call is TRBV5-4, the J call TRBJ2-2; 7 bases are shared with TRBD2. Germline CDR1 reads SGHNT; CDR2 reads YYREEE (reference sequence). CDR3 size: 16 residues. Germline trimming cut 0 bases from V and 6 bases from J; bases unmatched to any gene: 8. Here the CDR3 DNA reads TGTGCCAGCAGCTTGGCCAGCAGACTAGCTGCCGGGGAGCTGTTTTTT. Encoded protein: CASSLASRLAAGELFF. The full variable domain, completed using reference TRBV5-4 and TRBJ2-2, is ETGVTQSPTHLIKTRGQQVTLRCSSQSGHNTVSWYQQALGQGPQFIFQYYREEENGRGNFPPRFSGLQFPNYSSELNVNALELDDSALYLCASSLASRLAAGELFFGEGSRLTVL.

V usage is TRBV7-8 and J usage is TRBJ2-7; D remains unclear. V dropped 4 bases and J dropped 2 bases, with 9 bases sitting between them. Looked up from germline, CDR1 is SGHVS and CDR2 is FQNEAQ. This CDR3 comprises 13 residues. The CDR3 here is CASSSYNTYEQYF. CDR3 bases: TGTGCCAGCAGCTCATACAACACCTACGAGCAGTACTTC.

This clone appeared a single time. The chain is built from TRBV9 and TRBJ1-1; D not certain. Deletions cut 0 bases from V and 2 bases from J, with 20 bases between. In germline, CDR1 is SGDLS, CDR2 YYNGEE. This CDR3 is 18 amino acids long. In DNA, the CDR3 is TGTGCCAGCAGCGTAGGCGGGGTGGGGTTTAATCTTAACACTGAAGCTTTCTTT. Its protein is CASSVGGVGFNLNTEAFF.

CDR3 loop: CASSLGPGTSLNTEAFF. The CDR3 nucleotides are TGTGCCAGCAGCTTGGGCCCGGGAACTTCACTGAACACTGAAGCTTTCTTT. V usage is TRBV5-6 and J usage is TRBJ1-1, with unresolved D. Trimming took 0 bases from V and 0 from J, leaving 15 bases between them. Germline-derived CDR1 and CDR2 are SGHDT and YYEEEE. The CDR3 is 17 amino acids.

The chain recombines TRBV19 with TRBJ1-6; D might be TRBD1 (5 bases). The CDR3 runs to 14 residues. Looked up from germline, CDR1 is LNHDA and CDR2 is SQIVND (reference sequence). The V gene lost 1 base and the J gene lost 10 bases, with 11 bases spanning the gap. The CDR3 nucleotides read TGTGCCAGTAGTATAGGACAGTTAGGGTCACCCCTCCACTTT. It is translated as CASSIGQLGSPLHF.

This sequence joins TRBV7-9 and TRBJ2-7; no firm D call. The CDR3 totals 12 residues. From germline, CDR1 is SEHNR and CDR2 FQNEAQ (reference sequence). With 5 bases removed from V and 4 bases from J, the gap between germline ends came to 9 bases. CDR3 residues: CASSLTPYEQYF. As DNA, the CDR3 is TGTGCCAGCAGCCTAACCCCTTACGAGCAGTACTTC. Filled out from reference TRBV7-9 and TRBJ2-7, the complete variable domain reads DTGVSQNPRHKITKRGQNVTFRCDPISEHNRLYWYRQTLGQGPEFLTYFQNEAQLEKSRLLSDRFSAERPKGSFSTLEIQRTEQGDSAMYLCASSLTPYEQYFGPGTRLTVT.